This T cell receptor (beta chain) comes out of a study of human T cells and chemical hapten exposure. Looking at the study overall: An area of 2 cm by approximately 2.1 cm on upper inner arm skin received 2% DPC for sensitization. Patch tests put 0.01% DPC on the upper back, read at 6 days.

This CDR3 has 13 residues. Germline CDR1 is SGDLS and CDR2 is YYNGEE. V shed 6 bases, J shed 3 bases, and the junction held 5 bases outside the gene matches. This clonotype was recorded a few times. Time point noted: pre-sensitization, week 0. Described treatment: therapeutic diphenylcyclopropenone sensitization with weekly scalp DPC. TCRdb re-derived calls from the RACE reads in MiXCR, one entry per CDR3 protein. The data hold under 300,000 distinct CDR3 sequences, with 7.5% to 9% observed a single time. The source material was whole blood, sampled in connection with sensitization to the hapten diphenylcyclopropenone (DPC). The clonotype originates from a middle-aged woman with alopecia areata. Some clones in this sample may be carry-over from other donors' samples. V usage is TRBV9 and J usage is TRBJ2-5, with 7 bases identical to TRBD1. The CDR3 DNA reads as TGTGCCAGCAACCGTGACAGGGAAGAGACCCAGTACTTC. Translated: CASNRDREETQYF.